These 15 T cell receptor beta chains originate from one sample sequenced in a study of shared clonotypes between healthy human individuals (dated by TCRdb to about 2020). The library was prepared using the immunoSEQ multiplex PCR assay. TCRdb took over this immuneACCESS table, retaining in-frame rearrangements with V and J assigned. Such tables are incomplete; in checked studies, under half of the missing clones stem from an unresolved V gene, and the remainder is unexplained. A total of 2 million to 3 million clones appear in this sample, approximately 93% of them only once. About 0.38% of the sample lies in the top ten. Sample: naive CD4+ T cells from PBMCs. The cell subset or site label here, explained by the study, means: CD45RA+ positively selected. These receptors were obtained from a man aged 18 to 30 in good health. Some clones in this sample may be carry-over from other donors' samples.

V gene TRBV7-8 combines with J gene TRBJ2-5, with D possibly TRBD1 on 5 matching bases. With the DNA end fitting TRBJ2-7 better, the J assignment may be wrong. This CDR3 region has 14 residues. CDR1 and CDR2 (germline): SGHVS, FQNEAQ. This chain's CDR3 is CASSPRRGSYEQYF. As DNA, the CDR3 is TGTGCCAGCAGCCCCAGAAGGGGCTCCTACGAGCAGTACTTC.

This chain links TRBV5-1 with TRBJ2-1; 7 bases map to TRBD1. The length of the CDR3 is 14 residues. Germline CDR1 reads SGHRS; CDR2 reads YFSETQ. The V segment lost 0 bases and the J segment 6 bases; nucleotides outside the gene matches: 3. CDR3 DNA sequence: TGCGCCAGCAGCTTGGGACAGGGAATCAATGAGCAGTTCTTC. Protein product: CASSLGQGINEQFF.

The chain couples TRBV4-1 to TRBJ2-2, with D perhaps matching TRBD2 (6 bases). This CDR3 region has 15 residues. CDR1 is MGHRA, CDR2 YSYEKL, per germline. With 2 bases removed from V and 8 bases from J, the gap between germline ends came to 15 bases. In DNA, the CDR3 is TGCGCCAGCAGCCAACCCCTGGGACTTGCAGGGGAGCTGTTTTTT. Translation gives CASSQPLGLAGELFF.

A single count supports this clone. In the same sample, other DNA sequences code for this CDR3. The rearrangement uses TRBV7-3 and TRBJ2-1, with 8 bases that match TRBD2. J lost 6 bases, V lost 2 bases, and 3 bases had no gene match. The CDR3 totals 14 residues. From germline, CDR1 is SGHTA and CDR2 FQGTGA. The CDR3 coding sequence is TGTGCCAGCAGCTTAGGAACTAGCGGCAATGAGCAGTTCTTC. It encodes CASSLGTSGNEQFF.

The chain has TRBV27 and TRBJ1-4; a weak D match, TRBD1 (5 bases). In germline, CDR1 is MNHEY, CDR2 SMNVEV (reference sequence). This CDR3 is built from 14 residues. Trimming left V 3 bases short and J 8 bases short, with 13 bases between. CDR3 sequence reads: CASSFQGAGEKLFF. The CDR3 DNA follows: TGTGCCAGCAGTTTTCAGGGCGCCGGGGAAAAACTGTTTTTT.

The CDR3 DNA reads as TGTGCCACATGGGGCTCTACAGATACGCAGTATTTT. Residues: CATWGSTDTQYF. The chain links TRBV6-6 to TRBJ2-3; TRBD1 might be the D (5 bases). The V end lost 10 bases, the J end lost 3 bases, and 11 bases lay between the germline ends. Germline assignment: CDR1 MNHNY and CDR2 SVGAGI (reference sequence). The CDR3 extends over 12 amino acids.

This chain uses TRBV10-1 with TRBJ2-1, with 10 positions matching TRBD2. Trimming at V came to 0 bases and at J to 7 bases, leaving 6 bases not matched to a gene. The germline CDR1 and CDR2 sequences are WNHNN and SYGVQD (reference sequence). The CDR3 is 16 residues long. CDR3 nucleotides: TGCGCCAGCAGTGAGTCGGGACTAGCGATTTGGAATGAGCAGTTCTTC. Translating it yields CASSESGLAIWNEQFF.

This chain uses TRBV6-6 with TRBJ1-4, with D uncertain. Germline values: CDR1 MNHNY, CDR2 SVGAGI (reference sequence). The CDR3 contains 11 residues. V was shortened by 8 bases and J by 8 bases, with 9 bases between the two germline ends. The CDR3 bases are TGTGCCAGCGTCCAAGGGGAAAAACTGTTTTTT. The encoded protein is CASVQGEKLFF.

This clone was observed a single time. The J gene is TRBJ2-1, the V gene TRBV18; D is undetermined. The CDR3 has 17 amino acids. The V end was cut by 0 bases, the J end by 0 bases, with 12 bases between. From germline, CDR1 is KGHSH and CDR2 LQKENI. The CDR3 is CASSPPFLESSYNEQFF. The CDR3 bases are TGTGCCAGCTCACCACCGTTTCTGGAAAGCTCCTACAATGAGCAGTTCTTC.

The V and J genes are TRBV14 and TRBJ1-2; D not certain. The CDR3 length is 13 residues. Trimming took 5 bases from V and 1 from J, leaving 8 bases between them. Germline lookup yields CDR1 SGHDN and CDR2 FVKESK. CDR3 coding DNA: TGTGCCAGCAGCAGCCGGCTTAACTATGGCTACACCTTC. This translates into CASSSRLNYGYTF. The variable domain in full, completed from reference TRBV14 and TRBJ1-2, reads EAGVTQFPSHSVIEKGQTVTLRCDPISGHDNLYWYRRVMGKEIKFLLHFVKESKQDESGMPNNRFLAERTGGTYSTLKVQPAELEDSGVYFCASSSRLNYGYTFGSGTRLTVV.

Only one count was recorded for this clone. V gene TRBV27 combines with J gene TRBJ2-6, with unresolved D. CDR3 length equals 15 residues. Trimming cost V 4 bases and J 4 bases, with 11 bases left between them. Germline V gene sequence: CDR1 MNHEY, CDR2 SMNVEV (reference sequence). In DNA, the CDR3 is TGTGCCAGCAGTTCGCAAGTGCCAGGGGCCAACGTCCTGACTTTC. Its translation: CASSSQVPGANVLTF. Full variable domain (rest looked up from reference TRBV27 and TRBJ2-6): EAQVTQNPRYLITVTGKKLTVTCSQNMNHEYMSWYRQDPGLGLRQIYYSMNVEVTDKGDVPEGYKVSRKEKRNFPLILESPSPNQTSLYFCASSSQVPGANVLTFGAGSRLTVL.

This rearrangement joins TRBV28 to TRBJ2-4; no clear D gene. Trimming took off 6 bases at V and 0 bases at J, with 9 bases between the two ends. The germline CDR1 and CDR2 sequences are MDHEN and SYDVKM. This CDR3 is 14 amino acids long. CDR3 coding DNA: TGTGCCAGCAGCGCTCATGTAGCCAAAAACATTCAGTACTTC. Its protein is CASSAHVAKNIQYF.

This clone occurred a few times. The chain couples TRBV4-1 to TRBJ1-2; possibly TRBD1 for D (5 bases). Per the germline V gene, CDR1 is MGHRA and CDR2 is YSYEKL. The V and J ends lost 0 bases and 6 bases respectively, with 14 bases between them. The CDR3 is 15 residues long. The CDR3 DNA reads TGCGCCAGCAGCCAAGAAGGGCAGGGTGTTGATGGCTACACCTTC. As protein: CASSQEGQGVDGYTF.

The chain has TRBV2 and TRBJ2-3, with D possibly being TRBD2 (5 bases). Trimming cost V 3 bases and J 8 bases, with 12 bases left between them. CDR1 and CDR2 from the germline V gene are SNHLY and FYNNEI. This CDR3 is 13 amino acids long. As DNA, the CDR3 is TGTGCCAGCAGTGAGACGGCAGCGGTTACGCAGTATTTT. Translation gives CASSETAAVTQYF.

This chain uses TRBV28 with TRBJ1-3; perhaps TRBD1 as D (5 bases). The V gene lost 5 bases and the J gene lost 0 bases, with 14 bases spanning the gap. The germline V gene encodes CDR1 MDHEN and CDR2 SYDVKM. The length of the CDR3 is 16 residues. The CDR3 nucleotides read TGTGCCAGCAGTGCGCCCCGACAGAACTCTGGAAACACCATATATTTT. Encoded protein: CASSAPRQNSGNTIYF.